The present entry profiles one T cell receptor beta chain with its context. Participants were aged about 18 to 100 years from some 24 US areas. Clinical history as reported by participants underpinned cohort assignment. The sample is drawn from a study of blood T cell repertoires in COVID-19. Original handling: The authors estimated nucleated cell counts from reference gene primer amplification. The data were produced by immunoSEQ multiplex PCR, yet TCRdb's version contains in-frame clones alone and is incomplete. That table furnishes V, J and clone size, whereas the DNA furnished D and trimming. The table shows about 150,000 clones, with more than 75% occurring only once. Specimen: PBMCs or T cells enriched from blood (not recorded which). The sequence derives from a woman between 45 and 65 years old who had recovered from COVID-19.

This CDR3 reads CASSSDRGTEAFF. The CDR3 bases are TGTGCCAGCAGCTCTGACAGGGGAACTGAAGCTTTCTTT. The chain couples TRBV11-2 to TRBJ1-1, with 8 bases matching TRBD1. Per the germline V gene, CDR1 is SGHAT and CDR2 is FQNNGV. With V trimmed by 4 bases and J by 5 bases, 3 bases remained unmatched. This CDR3 has 13 amino acids.